These 8 T cell receptor beta chains came from one sample sequenced in a study of CXCR3-negative and CXCR3-positive naive CD8 T cells. Each TRB cDNA library was prepared by 5' RACE (with UMI labels). TCRdb reprocessed the 5' RACE reads, with one entry per CDR3 protein and no DNA. Its clone listing holds some 120,000 distinct CDR3 sequences. Whole-study findings and limits: The study found more hydrophobic TRB CDR3s in CXCR3-positive naive cells than in CXCR3-negative naive cells.

The antigens of these receptors remain unknown. The material sequenced was naive CXCR3+ CD8+ T cells from blood. Subset reported: CD45RO-CCR7+CD27+CD95- naive CD8+ T cells expressing CXCR3 (TNR3+). Receptors were obtained from a human donor in good health. Some clones in this sample may be carry-over from other donors' samples.

The chain is built from TRBV5-4 and TRBJ1-1; TCRdb calls TRBD1, which cannot be checked without DNA. The CDR3 is 16 amino acids. Germline V lookup: CDR1 SGHNT, CDR2 YYREEE (reference sequence). The CDR3 spells CASSELITGPNTEAFF.

The chain carries TRBV29-1 and TRBJ2-4; TCRdb outputs TRBD1, but without DNA this stays unchecked. The germline CDR1 and CDR2 sequences are SQVTM and ANQGSEA. This CDR3 has 15 amino acids. The CDR3 loop reads CSVEDNTGRQNIQYF. The whole variable domain, remainder taken from reference TRBV29-1 and TRBJ2-4, is SAVISQKPSRDICQRGTSLTIQCQVDSQVTMMFWYRQQPGQSLTLIATANQGSEATYESGFVIDKFPISRPNLTFSTLTVSNMSPEDSSIYLCSVEDNTGRQNIQYFGAGTRLSVL.

The CDR3 protein is CASSLGGHFEAFF. The V and J genes are TRBV5-6 and TRBJ1-1; TCRdb proposes TRBD1, but this gene call is untestable without DNA. The CDR3 is 13 amino acids. Germline V CDR1 and CDR2: SGHDT, YYEEEE.

The J gene is TRBJ2-1, the V gene TRBV11-1; the TCRdb call, TRBD1, lacks DNA for checking. This CDR3 has 12 residues. Germline V gene sequence: CDR1 SGHAT, CDR2 FQDESV (reference sequence). The CDR3 region is CASSWTGAEQFF.

The chain joins TRBV24-1 to TRBJ2-7; TCRdb's D call, TRBD1, is unchecked because there is no DNA. Germline V lookup: CDR1 KGHDR, CDR2 SFDVKD. The CDR3 consists of 14 residues. The CDR3 region is CATSDWRQADEQYF.

The chain recombines TRBV5-5 with TRBJ2-1; TCRdb picks TRBD1, but there is no DNA to check that call. The CDR3 has 17 amino acids. CDR1 and CDR2 from the germline V gene are SGHKS and YYEKEE (reference sequence). CDR3 region: CASSPGGFPSSYNEQFF.

The chain employs TRBV18 and TRBJ1-5; TCRdb proposes TRBD1, but this gene call is untestable without DNA. The CDR3 is made up of 17 amino acids. CDR1 is KGHSH and CDR2 is LQKENI in the germline V gene. CDR3 in amino acids: CASSPTAQGTDNQPQHF.

This chain connects TRBV7-9 to TRBJ1-1. The germline gives CDR1 SEHNR, CDR2 FQNEAQ (reference sequence). The CDR3 length is 14 residues. CDR3 sequence: CASTIETMNTEAFF.